This T cell receptor (beta chain) stems from a study of shared clonotypes between healthy human individuals. As for the study in general: Used for every donor were three CD4 naive, three CD4 memory, two CD8 naive and one CD8 memory plate. Regarding the study as a whole: The study found about 4.6% of naive CD4 clonotypes shared across a handful of donors. Sample collection involved blood only; tissue repertoires are likely different.

Worth noting for this clone: What it binds is not known.

The junction had 3 bases not matched to a gene; V was cut back by 5 bases and J by 1 base. From germline, CDR1 is LGHNA and CDR2 YSLEER. The CDR3 runs to 15 residues. CD8 cells regarded as naive lacked CD45RO, were positively chosen for CCR7, and omitted terminally differentiated effector memory CD45RA+ cells. Each PCR replicate from the sorted subsets contained about 180 ng DNA, which is roughly 33,000 T cell genomes. Profiled with immunoSEQ multiplex PCR; TCRdb holds only in-frame clones, not every one. This table holds more than 2 million clones, around 96% found once. V and J are TRBV4-3 and TRBJ2-1, with 9 bases aligning to TRBD2. This receptor was identified in a man younger than 35 in good health. The source material was naive CD8+ T cells sorted from blood. The CDR3 sequence is CASSSGLASYNEQFF. CDR3 sequence (DNA): TGCGCCAGCAGCAGTGGACTAGCGTCCTACAATGAGCAGTTCTTC.